The 24 T cell receptor beta chains below were found in one sample sequenced in a study of T cells in Graves' hyperthyroidism and ophthalmopathy. Amplified TCR beta CDR3 regions derived from RNA transcripts. TCR CDR3 underwent first-round RT-PCR with the HTBI primer set. From the multiplex PCR reads, TCRdb called clonotypes with MiXCR, one entry per CDR3 protein. The table has more than 550,000 distinct CDR3 sequences, about 19% seen once. The sequencing sample was made of blood. These receptors were obtained from a woman aged 45 to 65 with Graves' hyperthyroidism that later progressed to Graves' ophthalmopathy.

DNA of the CDR3: TGCGCCAGCAGCTTCGGGACTAAGGACACTGAAGCTTTCTTT. It specifies CASSFGTKDTEAFF. This chain links TRBV5-1 with TRBJ1-1, with D maybe TRBD1 (5 bases). Between the trimmed V and J ends, which lost 2 bases and 3 bases, there was a span of 11 bases. The CDR3 has 14 residues. The germline CDR1 and CDR2 sequences are SGHRS and YFSETQ.

The sample holds a few counts of this clonotype. The chain uses TRBV15 and TRBJ1-1, with D tentatively TRBD1 (5 bases). The CDR3 contains 14 residues. V dropped 0 bases and J dropped 5 bases, with 10 bases sitting between them. CDR1 LNHNV and CDR2 YYDKDF come from the germline V gene (reference sequence). Here the CDR3 DNA reads TGTGCCACCAGCAGAGACCCAAAGGGGACTGAAGCTTTCTTT. Its translation: CATSRDPKGTEAFF.

This chain uses TRBV19 with TRBJ2-2; perhaps TRBD1 as D (6 bases). The CDR3 runs to 13 residues. The germline V gene encodes CDR1 LNHDA and CDR2 SQIVND (reference sequence). V was clipped by 6 bases and J by 14 bases, with 19 bases between them. The CDR3 protein is CASSANRVEGLFF. CDR3 DNA: TGTGCCAGTAGCGCCAACAGGGTCGAGGGACTGTTTTTT.

Ten or more counts support this clonotype. The gene calls are TRBV3-1 and TRBJ1-2; weak D call: TRBD1 (5 bases). Germline CDR1 LGHDT, CDR2 YNNKEL (reference sequence). The CDR3 extends over 15 amino acids. V lost 2 bases and J lost 2, with 12 bases in between. The CDR3 protein is CASSQRDGMNYGYTF. CDR3 DNA sequence: TGTGCCAGCAGCCAACGGGACGGAATGAACTATGGCTACACCTTC.

The chain uses TRBV7-9 and TRBJ2-7; no clear D gene. V was pared by 1 base and J by 0 bases, with 10 bases between. The CDR3 is made up of 15 amino acids. Germline V gene data show CDR1 as SEHNR and CDR2 as FQNEAQ (reference sequence). CDR3 amino acids: CASSLDRMLSYEQYF. The CDR3 nucleotides read TGTGCCAGCAGCTTAGATCGGATGCTCTCCTACGAGCAGTACTTC.

This clonotype was counted a few times. V gene TRBV20-1 combines with J gene TRBJ2-4; tentative D call: TRBD1 (5 bases). Germline CDR1 is DFQATT and CDR2 is SNEGSKA (reference sequence). V lost 4 bases, J lost 0 bases, and 7 bases lay in between. This CDR3 has 13 residues. The CDR3 loop reads CSATTVAKNIQYF. The CDR3 bases are TGCAGTGCTACGACAGTAGCCAAAAACATTCAGTACTTC.

This clonotype appeared a few times. This chain joins TRBV7-6 and TRBJ1-3; the D is unclear. The CDR3 is 15 residues long. Germline assignment: CDR1 SGHVS and CDR2 FNYEAQ. V dropped 1 base and J dropped 3 bases, with 10 bases sitting between them. The CDR3 region has the DNA TGTGCCAGCAGCTTAGGGCCCAGAGGTGGAAACACCATATATTTT. This sequence encodes CASSLGPRGGNTIYF.

This clonotype was counted between two and nine times. The rearrangement links TRBV6-4 to TRBJ2-5, with 9 positions matching TRBD1. Trimming took 2 bases from V and 4 from J; bases not matched to a gene: 11. This CDR3 is 17 amino acids long. Germline V gives CDR1 MRHNA, CDR2 SNTAGT. In DNA, the CDR3 is TGTGCCAGCAGTGACCGTAGACGGGACAGGGTAGGAGAGACCCAGTACTTC. Translation: CASSDRRRDRVGETQYF.

The chain joins TRBV7-8 to TRBJ1-6; no clear D gene. Germline CDR1 and CDR2: SGHVS and FQNEAQ. CDR3 size: 16 residues. V was pared by 5 bases and J by 0 bases, with 11 bases between. As DNA, the CDR3 is TGTGCCAGCAGCCCGGCGTCAGCCTCCTATAATTCACCCCTCCACTTT. Translation: CASSPASASYNSPLHF.

This clonotype was found many times. V is TRBV3-1 and J is TRBJ1-6; tentatively, D is TRBD1 (5 bases). The CDR3 runs 17 residues. Trimming removed 4 bases at V and 3 bases at J, with 16 bases between. The germline gives CDR1 LGHDT, CDR2 YNNKEL (reference sequence). The CDR3: CASSPRGTGGYNSPLHF. DNA for the CDR3: TGTGCCAGCAGCCCCCGGGGGACGGGCGGCTATAATTCACCCCTCCACTTT.

This clonotype was counted many times. CDR3 in amino acids: CASSLDLSHEQYF. CDR3 bases: TGTGCCAGCAGCTTAGATTTAAGCCACGAGCAGTACTTC. The chain is built from TRBV11-2 and TRBJ2-7; the D is unclear. The CDR3 totals 13 residues. Germline CDR1 SGHAT, CDR2 FQNNGV. V lost 0 bases, J lost 5 bases, and 8 bases lay in between.

This sequence joins TRBV4-1 and TRBJ1-5; TRBD1 agrees at 11 bases. Trimming at V came to 2 bases and at J to 7 bases, leaving 7 bases not matched to a gene. Germline lookup yields CDR1 MGHRA and CDR2 YSYEKL. CDR3 length: 16 amino acids. The CDR3 loop is CASSQKPGQGDQPQHF. In nucleotides, the CDR3 is TGCGCCAGCAGCCAAAAGCCGGGACAGGGGGACCAGCCCCAGCATTTT.

This chain uses TRBV29-1 with TRBJ2-2; D call uncertain. V was clipped by 5 bases and J by 5 bases, with 6 bases between them. This CDR3 has 11 residues. CDR1 is SQVTM, CDR2 ANQGSEA, per germline. The CDR3 sequence: CSVLWTGELFF. CDR3 bases: TGCAGCGTTCTCTGGACCGGGGAGCTGTTTTTT.

The sample holds a few counts of this clonotype. This sequence joins TRBV27 and TRBJ1-2, with D possibly being TRBD1 (6 bases). The CDR3 has 13 residues. Germline V gene lookup returns CDR1 MNHEY and CDR2 SMNVEV (reference sequence). With 3 bases removed from V and 4 bases from J, the gap between germline ends came to 9 bases. The CDR3 is CASSFVTGYGYTF. DNA for the CDR3: TGTGCCAGCAGTTTCGTGACAGGCTATGGCTACACCTTC.

This clonotype was found many times. This chain links TRBV11-2 with TRBJ1-2; perhaps TRBD1 as D (6 bases). V was cut by 3 bases and J by 9 bases, with 11 bases left in between. Germline V gives CDR1 SGHAT, CDR2 FQNNGV. This CDR3 comprises 12 residues. CDR3 bases: TGTGCCAGCAGCTTGTGGGGGCCGAGCTACACCTTC. It translates to CASSLWGPSYTF.

V gene TRBV20-1 combines with J gene TRBJ2-3; TRBD2 matches 9 bases. Germline CDR1 reads DFQATT; CDR2 reads SNEGSKA (reference sequence). Trimming at V came to 1 base and at J to 5 bases, leaving 4 bases not matched to a gene. The CDR3 totals 14 residues. CDR3 sequence reads: CSARASGDIDTQYF. In nucleotides, the CDR3 is TGCAGTGCTAGAGCTAGCGGGGATATAGATACGCAGTATTTT.

Note on this clonotype: A read error may explain this, as a much larger clone is one base away. V usage is TRBV20-1 and J usage is TRBJ1-2; weak D call: TRBD1 (5 bases). The CDR3 runs to 12 residues. Germline values: CDR1 DFQATT, CDR2 SNEGSKA (reference sequence). Here the CDR3 DNA reads TGCAGTGCAATCAGGGAAAACTATGACTACACCTTC. This encodes CSAIRENYDYTF.

The genes are TRBV7-2 and TRBJ2-3; 12 positions agree with TRBD2. This CDR3 spans 16 amino acids. Germline V gives CDR1 SGHTA, CDR2 FQGNSA. J was trimmed by 3 bases and V by 5 bases; bases with no gene match: 6. The CDR3 spells CASSKTSGGLTDTQYF. In nucleotides, the CDR3 is TGTGCCAGCAGCAAGACTAGCGGGGGACTTACAGATACGCAGTATTTT.

This clonotype has a handful of counts. The chain uses TRBV7-6 and TRBJ1-6, with unresolved D. The CDR3 totals 14 residues. With 1 base removed from V and 7 bases from J, the gap between germline ends came to 8 bases. CDR1 is SGHVS and CDR2 is FNYEAQ in the germline V gene. The CDR3 sequence: CASSLEAGNSPLHF. Here the CDR3 DNA reads TGTGCCAGCAGCTTAGAAGCAGGCAATTCACCCCTCCACTTT.

This clonotype has at least ten counts. The chain joins TRBV5-5 to TRBJ1-1; unclear D gene. Germline lookup yields CDR1 SGHKS and CDR2 YYEKEE (reference sequence). V gave up 3 bases and J gave up 1 base, with 10 bases separating them. This CDR3 spans 14 amino acids. The CDR3 here is CASSWRPGNTEAFF. The CDR3 nucleotides are TGTGCCAGCAGCTGGCGACCAGGGAACACTGAAGCTTTCTTT.

This clonotype has only a few counts. V and J are TRBV5-1 and TRBJ1-3; D gene unclear. Germline values: CDR1 SGHRS, CDR2 YFSETQ. Trimming left V 4 bases short and J 4 bases short, with 9 bases between. The CDR3 consists of 13 residues. The CDR3 region has the DNA TGCGCCAGCAGCCACGCCAAAGGAAACACCATATATTTT. Translated: CASSHAKGNTIYF. Full variable domain (remainder filled in from reference TRBV5-1 and TRBJ1-3): KAGVTQTPRYLIKTRGQQVTLSCSPISGHRSVSWYQQTPGQGLQFLFEYFSETQRNKGNFPGRFSGRQFSNSRSEMNVSTLELGDSALYLCASSHAKGNTIYFGEGSWLTVV.

The V and J genes are TRBV27 and TRBJ2-7; D is ambiguous. The CDR3 length is 13 residues. CDR1 and CDR2 (germline): MNHEY, SMNVEV (reference sequence). Trimming cost V 5 bases and J 7 bases, with 15 bases left between them. The CDR3 sequence: CASSPRMSSEQYF. The CDR3 coding sequence is TGTGCCAGCAGTCCCCGGATGTCTTCTGAGCAGTACTTC.

The table lists this clonotype with a few counts. CDR3 sequence reads: CASLQGPDTEAFF. As DNA, the CDR3 is TGCGCCAGCTTACAGGGGCCCGACACTGAAGCTTTCTTT. The rearrangement links TRBV5-1 to TRBJ1-1; 7 nucleotides align to TRBD1. The V and J ends lost 7 bases and 3 bases, in that order; junction bases with no gene match: 6. This CDR3 comprises 13 residues. Germline V gene data show CDR1 as SGHRS and CDR2 as YFSETQ.

This clonotype has a handful of counts. This chain uses TRBV5-1 with TRBJ1-4, with TRBD1 matching over 11 bases. Trimming removed 0 bases from V and 7 bases from J; junction bases left unmatched: 2. Germline values: CDR1 SGHRS, CDR2 YFSETQ. The CDR3 is made up of 15 amino acids. DNA for the CDR3: TGCGCCAGCAGCTTGGAAGGGACAGGGGGTGAAAAACTGTTTTTT. It encodes CASSLEGTGGEKLFF.